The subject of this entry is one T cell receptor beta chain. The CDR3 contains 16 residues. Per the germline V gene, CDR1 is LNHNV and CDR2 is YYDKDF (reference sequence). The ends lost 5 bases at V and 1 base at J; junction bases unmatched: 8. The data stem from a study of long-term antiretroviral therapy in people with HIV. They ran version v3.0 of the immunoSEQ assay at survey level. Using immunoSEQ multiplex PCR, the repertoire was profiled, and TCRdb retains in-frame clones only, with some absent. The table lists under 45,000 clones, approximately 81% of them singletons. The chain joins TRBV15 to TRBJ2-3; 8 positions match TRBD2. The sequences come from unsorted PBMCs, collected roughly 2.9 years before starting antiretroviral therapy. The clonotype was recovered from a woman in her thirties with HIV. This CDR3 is CATSPGGNVGTDTQYF. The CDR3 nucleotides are TGTGCCACCAGCCCGGGGGGGAACGTCGGCACAGATACGCAGTATTTT.